A single T cell receptor beta chain is shown here with its context. Its antigen is currently not known. Base qualities are not at hand, and no much larger clone is one base apart. This sample stems from a study of blood T cell repertoires in COVID-19 (dated by TCRdb to the early 2020s). Turning to the overall study: Collaborator samples came from the United States, Italy and Spain and covered acute and convalescent phases of COVID-19. The samples were drawn from the first 160 participants of the ongoing ImmuneRACE study and from 1,254 subjects provided by 6 global collaborators. The prospective study material was composed of cDNA or gDNA derived from T cells, B-cell-depleted T cells, or PBMCs. The repertoires were released in a freely available public database meant as a resource for research on the immune response to SARS-CoV-2. Subjects who had been exposed to COVID-19, were actively infected with it, or had recovered from it provided the deeply sampled blood TCRbeta repertoires that made up the dataset. Nearly every sample came with metadata listing a de-identified subject ID, COVID-19 status, age in years and sex. Where available, HLA class I and class II types were taken from metadata supplied by the sample provider and were not determined by assay-based typing. Summary of the overall study and its limitations: The amount of clinical and demographic metadata varied by source and participant and was provided uncurated.

Collaborating institutions collected whole blood in K2EDTA tubes following their own protocols. For TCRbeta analysis, collaborators shipped samples in one of three forms: frozen whole blood, isolated PBMCs, or DNA extracted from either of those sample types. The immunoSEQ Assay, a bias-controlled multiplex PCR, was used to amplify TCRbeta CDR3 regions from genomic DNA. The paper's data handling went like this. Nucleated cell counts per sample were estimated from amplification of reference gene primers within the assay. To quantify the absolute abundance of each unique TCRbeta CDR3 rearrangement, sequence reads were collapsed and filtered. For each sample, productive Simpson clonality was calculated as the square root of Simpson's diversity index across productive rearrangements. This immuneACCESS table, as held by TCRdb, lists in-frame sequences with V and J called but not all clones. Of the missing ones, under half trace to an unresolved V gene in checked studies; the others have no known cause. Clone size and the V and J calls come from that table; the DNA yielded D and trimming. The sample has about 250,000 clones on record, about 80% of them singletons. Clones ranked in the top ten supply roughly 10% of the sample.

The CDR3 numbers 14 residues from cysteine through phenylalanine. Only CDR3 DNA is held: 42 bases, read in frame from base 1. V is shortened by 0 bases, J by 10 bases, and the region joining them spans 13 bases. The germline V gene (reference sequence) sets CDR1 to GTSNPN and CDR2 to SVGIG. The source material was peripheral blood. This TCR was recovered from a man older than 75 with acute or convalescent COVID-19. The V and J genes are TRBV30 and TRBJ1-6, and possibly TRBD1, on 5 matching bases. The CDR3 reads CAWSVLAGRSPLHF. The DNA is as follows: TGTGCCTGGAGTGTACTGGCAGGGAGGTCACCCCTCCACTTT.